This TCR beta chain was sequenced in a study of blood T cell repertoires in COVID-19. Overall study context: The origin of the acute and convalescent COVID-19 samples was the United States, Italy and Spain.

Germline assignment: CDR1 MRHNA and CDR2 SNTAGT. This CDR3 is 14 amino acids long. V dropped 6 bases and J dropped 9; count of bases not matched to a gene: 9. Only in-frame clones appear in the TCRdb table, and some are missing; sequencing was by immunoSEQ multiplex PCR. Here the sample spans some 120,000 clones, approximately 82% being singletons. What was sequenced was peripheral blood. The sequence came from a man aged 30 to 45 with acute or convalescent COVID-19. This rearrangement joins TRBV6-4 to TRBJ1-1, with 11 nucleotides matching TRBD1. The CDR3 nucleotides are TGTGCCAGCAGCCAGGGACAGGGGGGAGGAAAAGCTTTCTTT. It yields the protein CASSQGQGGGKAFF.